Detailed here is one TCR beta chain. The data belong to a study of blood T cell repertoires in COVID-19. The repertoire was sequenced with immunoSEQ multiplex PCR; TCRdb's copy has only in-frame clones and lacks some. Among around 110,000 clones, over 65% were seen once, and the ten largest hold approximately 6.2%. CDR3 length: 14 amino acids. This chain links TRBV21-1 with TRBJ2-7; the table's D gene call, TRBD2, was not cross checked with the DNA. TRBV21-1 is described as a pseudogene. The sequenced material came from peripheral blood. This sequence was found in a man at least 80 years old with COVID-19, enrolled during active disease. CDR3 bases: TGTGCCAGCAGCAAAGAGGCGGGAGGAGGAGAGCAGTACTTC. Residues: CASSKEAGGGEQYF.